This TCR beta chain was identified in a study of blood T cell repertoires in COVID-19. Some clones are missing from TCRdb's copy, which holds only in-frame ones; the method was immunoSEQ multiplex PCR. The table records around 37,000 clones, approximately 86% of them present only once. There are 14 residues in the CDR3. The V gene lost 6 bases and the J gene lost 4 bases, with 15 bases spanning the gap. Germline loops: CDR1 SGHTA, CDR2 FQGNSA. This receptor was identified in a man in his fifties with active COVID-19. Sequencing used peripheral blood. This rearrangement joins TRBV7-2 to TRBJ2-5, with D possibly matching TRBD2 (5 bases). The CDR3 spells CASRTPGTRETQYF. The DNA of the CDR3 is TGTGCCAGCAGAACCCCGGGAACCCGAGAGACCCAGTACTTC.